Listed here are 7 T cell receptor beta chains from one sample, sequenced in a study of human T cells and chemical hapten exposure. TCRdb recomputed calls from the RACE reads with MiXCR, one row per CDR3 protein. The data contain 330,000 or so distinct CDR3 sequences, nearly 6.5% of them seen just once; the ten biggest clones take up about 5%. As to time point: patch test 2, 6 weeks after DPC sensitization. The sample's treatment: therapeutic diphenylcyclopropenone sensitization with weekly scalp DPC. The specimen comprised whole blood, sampled in connection with sensitization to the hapten diphenylcyclopropenone (DPC). The receptors come from a woman under 30 with alopecia areata. Some clones in this sample may be carry-over from other donors' samples.

This clonotype turned up a few times. The genes are TRBV27 and TRBJ2-3, with TRBD2 matching over 13 bases. CDR3 length: 17 residues. Germline assignment: CDR1 MNHEY and CDR2 SMNVEV (reference sequence). J was trimmed by 5 bases and V by 7 bases; bases with no gene match: 12. The CDR3: CASIFSYGLAGVDTQYF. CDR3 bases: TGTGCCAGCATTTTTTCCTACGGACTAGCGGGGGTAGATACGCAGTATTTT.

CDR3 sequence reads: CASSFGVRAEAFF. As DNA, the CDR3 is TGTGCCAGCAGCTTTGGGGTTAGGGCTGAAGCTTTCTTT. V and J are TRBV7-2 and TRBJ1-1; no firm D call. V was shortened by 3 bases and J by 6 bases, with 11 bases between the two germline ends. CDR3 length equals 13 residues. Germline V gene lookup returns CDR1 SGHTA and CDR2 FQGNSA.

This clonotype was picked up a small number of times. The chain links TRBV24-1 to TRBJ2-2; TRBD2 matches 7 bases. This CDR3 region has 17 residues. Trimming cost V 5 bases and J 6 bases; bases outside gene matches: 14. CDR1 and CDR2 (germline): KGHDR, SFDVKD. The CDR3 reads CATSARPGEGRSGELFF. The CDR3 DNA is TGTGCCACCAGTGCCCGCCCCGGGGAGGGAAGGTCCGGGGAGCTGTTTTTT.

Ten or more counts support this clonotype. The chain uses TRBV6-5 and TRBJ1-3; D call uncertain. Trimming shortened V by 6 bases and J by 0 bases, and 9 bases separated the two germline ends. This CDR3 region has 14 residues. Germline CDR1 and CDR2: MNHEY and SVGAGI. CDR3 in amino acids: CASSASLSGNTIYF. CDR3 in DNA: TGTGCCAGCAGCGCCTCCCTCTCTGGAAACACCATATATTTT.

This clonotype appeared a few times. This rearrangement joins TRBV19 to TRBJ2-1, with D possibly TRBD1 on 6 matching bases. Looked up from germline, CDR1 is LNHDA and CDR2 is SQIVND (reference sequence). The CDR3 consists of 13 residues. The V end lost 10 bases, the J end lost 1 base, and 11 bases lay between the germline ends. The DNA of the CDR3 is TGTGCCACCACAGGACAGTCCTACAATGAGCAGTTCTTC. Amino acid sequence: CATTGQSYNEQFF.

This clonotype was detected ten times or more. This rearrangement joins TRBV10-2 to TRBJ1-3, with D uncertain. CDR3 size: 14 residues. The V end was cut by 6 bases, the J end by 0 bases, with 9 bases between. Germline loops: CDR1 WSHSY, CDR2 SAAADI. The CDR3 loop is CASSLHLSGNTIYF. The CDR3 nucleotides read TGCGCCAGCAGCCTACATCTCTCTGGAAACACCATATATTTT.

The chain employs TRBV11-2 and TRBJ1-1, with D hard to call. Germline V lookup: CDR1 SGHAT, CDR2 FQNNGV. Trimming pared 0 bases from V and 11 bases from J, leaving 13 bases between. The CDR3 is 13 amino acids. The CDR3 nucleotides read TGTGCCAGCAGCTTAGATCTTGAGGCCGTTGCTTTCTTT. Amino acids: CASSLDLEAVAFF.